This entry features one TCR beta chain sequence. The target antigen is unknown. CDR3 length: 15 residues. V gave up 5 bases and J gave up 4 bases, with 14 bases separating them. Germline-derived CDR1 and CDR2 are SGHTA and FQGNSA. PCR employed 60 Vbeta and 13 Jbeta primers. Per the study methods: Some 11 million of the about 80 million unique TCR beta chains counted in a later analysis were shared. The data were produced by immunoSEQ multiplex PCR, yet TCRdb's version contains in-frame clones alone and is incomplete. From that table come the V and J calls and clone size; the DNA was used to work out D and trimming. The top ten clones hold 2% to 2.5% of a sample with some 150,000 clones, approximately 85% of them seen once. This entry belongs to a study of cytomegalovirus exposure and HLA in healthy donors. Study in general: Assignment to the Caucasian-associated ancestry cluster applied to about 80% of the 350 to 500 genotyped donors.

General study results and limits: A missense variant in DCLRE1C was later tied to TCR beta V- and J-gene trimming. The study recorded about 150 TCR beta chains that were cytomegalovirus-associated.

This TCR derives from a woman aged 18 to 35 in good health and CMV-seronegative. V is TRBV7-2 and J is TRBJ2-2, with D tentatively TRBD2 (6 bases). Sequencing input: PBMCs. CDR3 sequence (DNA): TGTGCCAGCAGCCCCCCGGGACTCCCCACCGGGGAGCTGTTTTTT. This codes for CASSPPGLPTGELFF.